This T cell receptor (beta chain) was identified in a study of T cell responses to AZD1222 COVID-19 vaccine. J gave up 5 bases and V 2 bases, and 5 bases lay outside the gene matches. The CDR3 is made up of 14 amino acids. In germline, CDR1 is MNHEY, CDR2 SVGAGI. Generated by immunoSEQ multiplex PCR, the TCRdb table keeps only in-frame clones and is missing some. Counted here are some 150,000 clones, over 85% occurring once; the ten biggest clones make up over 0.85%. The receptor's source is an adult in good health. This specimen consisted of peripheral blood, obtained on day 0 of MenACWY control vaccination. The chain joins TRBV6-5 to TRBJ1-2; 7 bases agree with TRBD1. The DNA of the CDR3 is TGTGCCAGCAGTTACGGGGCAGGGGGATATGGCTACACCTTC. Translating it yields CASSYGAGGYGYTF.